These 7 T cell receptor beta chains were sequenced from one sample in a study of T-cell memory formation after mild COVID-19. In TCRdb, the 5' RACE reads were re-called with MiXCR into one record per CDR3 protein. The sample holds about 270,000 distinct CDR3 sequences, roughly 16% seen once. The sequencing input was PBMCs or a T cell subset sorted from them (not recorded which). The receptors shown here come from a man between 18 and 29 years old who had mild COVID-19 (a few samples of this study predate the infection). Cell type and time point are not known.

This clonotype was detected a few times. This chain joins TRBV5-1 and TRBJ1-1; no definite D call. The CDR3 runs to 14 residues. The germline V gene has CDR1 SGHRS and CDR2 YFSETQ. V dropped 2 bases and J dropped 10 bases, with 18 bases sitting between them. Here the CDR3 DNA reads TGCGCCAGCAGCTTCGACACCAGGAGTCCCGTAGCTTTCTTT. It encodes CASSFDTRSPVAFF.

The gene calls are TRBV4-1 and TRBJ1-1; 7 positions match TRBD1. J lost 10 bases, V lost 0 bases, and 8 bases had no gene match. The CDR3 extends over 14 amino acids. The germline V gene encodes CDR1 MGHRA and CDR2 YSYEKL. In DNA form, the CDR3 reads TGCGCCAGCAGCCAAGACAGGGGGAGCATTGGAGCTTTCTTT. It encodes CASSQDRGSIGAFF.

The sample holds a few counts of this clonotype. The V and J genes are TRBV4-1 and TRBJ2-1; 8 nucleotides match TRBD2. The CDR3 extends over 15 amino acids. With V trimmed by 3 bases and J by 5 bases, 6 bases remained unmatched. From germline, CDR1 is MGHRA and CDR2 YSYEKL. For the CDR3, the DNA is TGCGCCAGCAGCCACGGGGGGGCCTTCGACAATGAGCAGTTCTTC. Protein sequence: CASSHGGAFDNEQFF.

The chain has TRBV4-2 and TRBJ1-1; TRBD1 matches at 7 bases. The V segment lost 5 bases and the J segment 4 bases; nucleotides outside the gene matches: 7. Germline V gene sequence: CDR1 LGHNA, CDR2 YNFKEQ. CDR3 size: 14 residues. CDR3 in amino acids: CASSTTGEGTEAFF. CDR3 nucleotide sequence: TGTGCCAGCAGCACAACAGGGGAAGGCACTGAAGCTTTCTTT.

This clonotype occurred a few times. The genes are TRBV30 and TRBJ1-4; D call uncertain. This CDR3 has 15 amino acids. Germline loops: CDR1 GTSNPN, CDR2 SVGIG (reference sequence). The V end lost 1 base, the J end lost 3 bases, and 12 bases lay between the germline ends. CDR3 loop: CAWSAVGSANEKLFF. In DNA, the CDR3 is TGTGCCTGGAGTGCCGTCGGGTCGGCTAATGAAAAACTGTTTTTT.

This clonotype has a count of ten or more. The chain employs TRBV20-1 and TRBJ2-1; weak D call: TRBD1 (5 bases). Germline V CDR1 and CDR2: DFQATT, SNEGSKA (reference sequence). The CDR3 totals 16 residues. V was trimmed by 4 bases and J by 11 bases, leaving 27 bases between them. The CDR3 nucleotides are TGCAGTGCTACGGTGGCTCGGCAGGGAACTTTATCTCAGCAGTTCTTC. Protein product: CSATVARQGTLSQQFF.

Only a few counts were recorded for this clonotype. This chain connects TRBV11-1 to TRBJ2-3; 8 bases agree with TRBD2. The junction had 10 bases not matched to a gene; V was cut back by 5 bases and J by 6 bases. The CDR3 extends over 15 amino acids. The germline CDR1 and CDR2 sequences are SGHAT and FQDESV (reference sequence). The CDR3 loop reads CASSRGGVMLDTQYF. The CDR3 region has the DNA TGTGCCAGCAGCCGGGGGGGAGTTATGCTCGATACGCAGTATTTT.